These 31 T cell receptor beta chains were sequenced from one sample in a study of cytomegalovirus exposure and HLA in healthy donors. This PCR relied on a set of 60 Vbeta primers and 13 Jbeta primers. This table comes from immunoSEQ multiplex PCR, and its TCRdb copy is limited to in-frame clones, with some not included. The sample lists roughly 100,000 clones, less than 80% occurring once. What was sequenced was PBMCs. The source is a man in his sixties in good health and CMV-seronegative.

This clone was observed a handful of times. The J gene is TRBJ1-2, the V gene TRBV6-4, with 8 bases lining up with TRBD1. Germline values: CDR1 MRHNA, CDR2 SNTAGT. The CDR3 sequence is 12 residues long. With V trimmed by 10 bases and J by 7 bases, 8 bases remained unmatched. The CDR3 bases are TGTGCCACCAGGACAGGGCTAGGTGGCTACACCTTC. Its translation: CATRTGLGGYTF.

V usage is TRBV4-3 and J usage is TRBJ2-1; TRBD2 matches at 8 bases. This CDR3 has 15 amino acids. The germline V gene encodes CDR1 LGHNA and CDR2 YSLEER. The V segment lost 2 bases and the J segment 6 bases; nucleotides outside the gene matches: 6. CDR3 sequence reads: CASSQSPGGRNEQFF. The CDR3 coding sequence is TGCGCCAGCAGCCAATCCCCGGGGGGGCGCAATGAGCAGTTCTTC.

CDR3 region: CASSQRGEGAREQYF. CDR3 bases: TGCGCCAGCAGTCAACGAGGTGAAGGGGCGCGCGAGCAGTACTTC. The chain is built from TRBV4-1 and TRBJ2-7; the D gene is possibly TRBD1 (5 bases). CDR1 MGHRA and CDR2 YSYEKL come from the germline V gene. The length of the CDR3 is 15 residues. V dropped 6 bases and J dropped 6 bases, with 21 bases sitting between them.

The gene calls are TRBV7-3 and TRBJ2-3; 10 bases agree with TRBD1. This CDR3 is 16 amino acids long. J lost 4 bases, V lost 3 bases, and 7 bases had no gene match. The germline V gene has CDR1 SGHTA and CDR2 FQGTGA. In DNA, the CDR3 is TGTGCCAGCAGCTTGTGGGCGACAGGGGGCGCAGATACGCAGTATTTT. Its protein is CASSLWATGGADTQYF.

The J gene is TRBJ2-7, the V gene TRBV5-1; perhaps TRBD2 as D (6 bases). Germline V gene sequence: CDR1 SGHRS, CDR2 YFSETQ. Trimming left V 4 bases short and J 6 bases short, with 14 bases between. This CDR3 contains 13 residues. CDR3 bases: TGCGCCAGCAGCCACCGGGCGCGGGGCGAGCAGTACTTC. Residues: CASSHRARGEQYF.

V is TRBV30 and J is TRBJ2-7; the match to TRBD1 covers 11 bases. Germline trimming cut 2 bases from V and 5 bases from J; bases unmatched to any gene: 8. The germline V gene has CDR1 GTSNPN and CDR2 SVGIG (reference sequence). This CDR3 region has 15 residues. The DNA for the CDR3 is TGTGCCTGGAGTCCCTCGGACAGGGGGCGAGACGAGCAGTACTTC. Translation gives CAWSPSDRGRDEQYF.

This chain links TRBV14 with TRBJ1-3, with D hard to call. Germline loops: CDR1 SGHDN, CDR2 FVKESK. CDR3 length: 14 amino acids. V was pared by 1 base and J by 4 bases, with 8 bases between. The CDR3 nucleotides read TGTGCCAGCAGCCAAGCGGCGGTGGGAAACACCATATATTTT. Protein product: CASSQAAVGNTIYF.

This clone was observed a handful of times. The chain joins TRBV7-2 to TRBJ1-1, with 7 positions matching TRBD1. The CDR3 covers 14 residues. Looked up from germline, CDR1 is SGHTA and CDR2 is FQGNSA. The V and J ends lost 2 bases and 4 bases, in that order; junction bases with no gene match: 4. The CDR3 loop reads CASSLLPGGTEAFF. DNA for the CDR3: TGTGCCAGCAGCTTATTGCCAGGGGGCACTGAAGCTTTCTTT.

The J gene is TRBJ2-5, the V gene TRBV6-5, with D hard to call. Near its end, the DNA agrees better with TRBJ2-7, so the J call may be wrong. The CDR3 length is 14 residues. From germline, CDR1 is MNHEY and CDR2 SVGAGI. This CDR3 is CASSSRNPPYEQYF. For the CDR3, the DNA is TGTGCCAGCAGCTCCAGGAACCCGCCCTACGAGCAGTACTTC.

This clone was detected only a few times. This rearrangement joins TRBV2 to TRBJ2-5; TRBD2 might be the D (5 bases). The CDR3 covers 13 residues. CDR1 is SNHLY and CDR2 is FYNNEI in the germline V gene. V gave up 7 bases and J gave up 4 bases, with 13 bases separating them. The CDR3 loop reads CASKILEGETQYF. The CDR3, as DNA: TGTGCCAGCAAGATACTAGAGGGAGAGACCCAGTACTTC.

This clone was detected once. The V call is TRBV4-1, the J call TRBJ2-2; D is perhaps TRBD2 (5 bases). The CDR3 contains 17 residues. V lost 1 base to trimming and J lost 0 bases, with 12 bases between them. The germline CDR1 and CDR2 sequences are MGHRA and YSYEKL. CDR3 nucleotide sequence: TGCGCCAGCAGCCAAGTCGGGGTCGGCACGAACACCGGGGAGCTGTTTTTT. Encoded protein: CASSQVGVGTNTGELFF.

The chain uses TRBV19 and TRBJ2-2, with 8 bases matching TRBD1. V was pared by 2 bases and J by 6 bases, with 17 bases of the junction left unmatched. The CDR3 sequence is 19 residues long. Germline V gives CDR1 LNHDA, CDR2 SQIVND (reference sequence). The CDR3 is CASSIYPRSGTGSSGELFF. The CDR3 nucleotides read TGTGCCAGTAGTATATATCCCCGTTCAGGGACAGGTTCTTCCGGGGAGCTGTTTTTT.

This clone was observed a few times. CDR3: CASSDLYSTDTQYF. The CDR3, as DNA: TGTGCCAGCAGTGACCTCTACAGCACAGATACGCAGTATTTT. The gene calls are TRBV6-1 and TRBJ2-3; D is ambiguous. Germline V gene data show CDR1 as MNHNS and CDR2 as SASEGT. The CDR3 loop spans 14 amino acids. The ends were cut back, 3 bases at V and 0 bases at J, with 7 bases in the middle.

The chain uses TRBV27 and TRBJ1-1; TRBD1 is a possible D gene (6 bases). CDR3 size: 18 residues. V lost 1 base, J lost 4 bases, and 22 bases lay in between. The germline gives CDR1 MNHEY, CDR2 SMNVEV (reference sequence). The CDR3 region is CASSLLGAQGPYSTEAFF. The DNA for the CDR3 is TGTGCCAGCAGTTTATTGGGCGCCCAGGGGCCCTACTCCACTGAAGCTTTCTTT.

The chain employs TRBV4-2 and TRBJ2-5; the match to TRBD2 covers 8 bases. The trim removed 8 bases at V and 5 bases at J, leaving 7 bases unmatched. The CDR3 contains 13 residues. The germline gives CDR1 LGHNA, CDR2 YNFKEQ. The CDR3 sequence: CASWAGGSETQYF. The CDR3 coding sequence is TGTGCCAGCTGGGCGGGGGGTTCTGAGACCCAGTACTTC.

The chain uses TRBV5-1 and TRBJ2-5; 10 positions agree with TRBD1. V was pared by 0 bases and J by 5 bases, with 7 bases of the junction left unmatched. The CDR3 extends over 16 amino acids. Germline-derived CDR1 and CDR2 are SGHRS and YFSETQ. This chain's CDR3 is CASSLASGQGVETQYF. CDR3 in DNA: TGCGCCAGCAGCTTGGCCTCTGGACAGGGGGTGGAGACCCAGTACTTC.

V gene TRBV5-4 combines with J gene TRBJ2-3, with 13 bases lining up with TRBD2. The germline V gene has CDR1 SGHNT and CDR2 YYREEE (reference sequence). V was pared by 0 bases and J by 4 bases, with 2 bases of the junction left unmatched. CDR3 length: 16 amino acids. The CDR3 here is CASSLGGTSGADTQYF. In DNA, the CDR3 is TGTGCCAGCAGCTTGGGCGGGACTAGCGGGGCAGATACGCAGTATTTT.

The chain couples TRBV27 to TRBJ1-2; TRBD1 might be the D (5 bases). CDR1 and CDR2 (germline): MNHEY, SMNVEV (reference sequence). Trimming took off 6 bases at V and 5 bases at J, with 19 bases between the two ends. This CDR3 spans 15 amino acids. Here the CDR3 DNA reads TGTGCCAGCAGCCCCCCCCCAGGGCCCGGGTATGGCTACACCTTC. It translates to CASSPPPGPGYGYTF.

This chain joins TRBV5-1 and TRBJ2-5; 11 bases are shared with TRBD2. The length of the CDR3 is 19 residues. V gave up 4 bases and J gave up 1 base; unmatched junction bases: 15. Germline V gives CDR1 SGHRS, CDR2 YFSETQ. CDR3 DNA: TGCGCCAGCAGCCGCTCCGGGACTAGCGGTTCCTACGCCCAAGAGACCCAGTACTTC. Translating gives CASSRSGTSGSYAQETQYF.

V and J are TRBV19 and TRBJ2-2; D is possibly TRBD1 (5 bases). Germline-derived CDR1 and CDR2 are LNHDA and SQIVND (reference sequence). V was shortened by 3 bases and J by 4 bases, with 12 bases between the two germline ends. The CDR3 is 15 residues long. CDR3 sequence: CASSIYRFGTGELFF. CDR3 nucleotides: TGTGCCAGTAGTATTTACAGGTTCGGCACCGGGGAGCTGTTTTTT.

This clone appeared once. This chain joins TRBV5-1 and TRBJ2-2; no reliable D call. V gave up 2 bases and J gave up 3 bases, with 5 bases separating them. Germline V gene sequence: CDR1 SGHRS, CDR2 YFSETQ. CDR3 size: 13 residues. The CDR3 nucleotides are TGCGCCAGCAGCTTCGGTGACACCGGGGAGCTGTTTTTT. Translation: CASSFGDTGELFF.

The chain joins TRBV10-3 to TRBJ2-4; 8 bases are shared with TRBD1. The CDR3 length is 14 residues. Germline V gene lookup returns CDR1 ENHRY and CDR2 SYGVKD. The junction had 5 bases not matched to a gene; V was cut back by 4 bases and J by 6 bases. The CDR3 loop is CAISAQGAGNIQYF. In nucleotides, the CDR3 is TGTGCCATCAGTGCCCAGGGGGCCGGAAACATTCAGTACTTC.

For the CDR3, the DNA is TGTGCCAGTAGTATAGGACAGAATTCACCCCTCCACTTT. Its protein is CASSIGQNSPLHF. The chain carries TRBV19 and TRBJ1-6, with D perhaps TRBD1 (5 bases). The germline V gene encodes CDR1 LNHDA and CDR2 SQIVND (reference sequence). CDR3 length: 13 amino acids. Trimming removed 1 base at V and 7 bases at J, with 5 bases between.

This clone was found a few times. The V call is TRBV6-4, the J call TRBJ2-7, with 13 bases that match TRBD2. The J segment lost 1 base and the V segment lost 4 bases, leaving 16 bases of the junction unmatched. Germline CDR1 MRHNA, CDR2 SNTAGT. The CDR3 spans 20 residues. CDR3 residues: CASSVGPSGTSGVPSYEQYV. The CDR3 nucleotides are TGTGCCAGCAGTGTCGGACCCTCCGGGACTAGCGGGGTGCCTTCCTACGAGCAGTACGTC.

The chain recombines TRBV5-4 with TRBJ2-3; 8 nucleotides match TRBD1. Losses at the gene ends were 4 bases for V and 2 bases for J; bases not matched to a gene: 6. The CDR3 has 15 residues. Per germline, CDR1 SGHNT and CDR2 YYREEE (reference sequence). The CDR3 is CASSQDRAVTDTQYF. For the CDR3, the DNA is TGTGCCAGCAGCCAGGACAGGGCGGTCACAGATACGCAGTATTTT.

V gene TRBV10-3 combines with J gene TRBJ2-5, with D perhaps matching TRBD2 (5 bases). The germline CDR1 and CDR2 sequences are ENHRY and SYGVKD. Trimming pared 4 bases from V and 2 bases from J, leaving 11 bases between. The length of the CDR3 is 14 residues. The CDR3 nucleotides are TGTGCCATCAGTGCGGGCGGGCGGCAAGAGACCCAGTACTTC. It specifies CAISAGGRQETQYF.

The rearrangement uses TRBV5-1 and TRBJ2-3; D perhaps matches TRBD1 (6 bases). The CDR3 covers 15 residues. V lost 1 base and J lost 1, with 10 bases in between. Germline loops: CDR1 SGHRS, CDR2 YFSETQ. The DNA for the CDR3 is TGCGCCAGCAGCTTGATCAGGGGAGGCACAGATACGCAGTATTTT. Its protein product is CASSLIRGGTDTQYF.

The chain recombines TRBV5-6 with TRBJ2-3; D remains ambiguous. V lost 1 base, J lost 0 bases, and 9 bases lay in between. This CDR3 region has 15 residues. Germline assignment: CDR1 SGHDT and CDR2 YYEEEE. The CDR3 DNA follows: TGTGCCAGCAGCTTGTGGGCAGGTAGCACAGATACGCAGTATTTT. As protein: CASSLWAGSTDTQYF.

The chain links TRBV25-1 to TRBJ2-1, with TRBD1 matching 9 bases. The CDR3 runs 15 residues. Trimming cost V 6 bases and J 2 bases; bases outside gene matches: 5. Germline lookup yields CDR1 MGHDK and CDR2 SYGVNS. CDR3 sequence reads: CASSPGTGTYNEQFF. The CDR3 DNA follows: TGTGCCAGCAGCCCCGGGACAGGGACCTACAATGAGCAGTTCTTC.

This clone was detected only once. This chain connects TRBV10-3 to TRBJ1-1, with 9 nucleotides matching TRBD1. There are 14 residues in the CDR3. From germline, CDR1 is ENHRY and CDR2 SYGVKD. V lost 9 bases to trimming and J lost 0 bases; unmatched junction nucleotides: 5. The CDR3: CAIQQGAVNTEAFF. The CDR3 DNA reads as TGTGCCATACAACAGGGGGCCGTGAACACTGAAGCTTTCTTT.

The chain recombines TRBV5-4 with TRBJ1-1, with D possibly matching TRBD1 (6 bases). Trimming removed 1 base at V and 1 base at J, with 8 bases between. Per germline, CDR1 SGHNT and CDR2 YYREEE (reference sequence). This CDR3 comprises 14 residues. The CDR3: CASSLRGGNTEAFF. The CDR3 DNA sequence: TGTGCCAGCAGCTTGAGAGGGGGGAACACTGAAGCTTTCTTT.